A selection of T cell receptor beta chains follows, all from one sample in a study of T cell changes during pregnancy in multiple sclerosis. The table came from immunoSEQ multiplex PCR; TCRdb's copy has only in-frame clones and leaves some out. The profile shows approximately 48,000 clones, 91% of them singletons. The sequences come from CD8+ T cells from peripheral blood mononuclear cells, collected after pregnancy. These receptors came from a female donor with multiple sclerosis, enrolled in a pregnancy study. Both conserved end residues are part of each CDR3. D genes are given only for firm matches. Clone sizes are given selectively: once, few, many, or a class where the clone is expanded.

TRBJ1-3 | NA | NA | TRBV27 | CASSLSPGLDTIYF | TGTGCCAGCAGTTTATCGCCCGGGTTAGACACCATATATTTT
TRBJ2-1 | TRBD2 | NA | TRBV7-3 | CASSLVVGPRLADEQFF | TGTGCCAGCAGCTTAGTTGTGGGACCGCGCCTAGCGGATGAGCAGTTCTTC
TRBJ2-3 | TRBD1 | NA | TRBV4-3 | CASSQEDRAPTDTQYF | TGCGCCAGCAGCCAAGAGGACAGGGCTCCCACAGATACGCAGTATTTT
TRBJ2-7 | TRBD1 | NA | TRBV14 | CASSGWDSTYEQYF | TGTGCCAGCAGCGGATGGGACAGCACCTACGAGCAGTACTTC
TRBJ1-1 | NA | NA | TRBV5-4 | CASSWGGTTMNTEAFF | TGTGCCAGCAGCTGGGGTGGAACGACTATGAACACTGAAGCTTTCTTT
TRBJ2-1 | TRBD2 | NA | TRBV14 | CASSQGGGVSYNEQFF | TGTGCCAGCAGCCAAGGGGGAGGGGTCTCCTACAATGAGCAGTTCTTC
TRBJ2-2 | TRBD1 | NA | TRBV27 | CASSSRTGGTGELFF | TGTGCCAGCAGTTCCCGGACAGGGGGCACCGGGGAGCTGTTTTTT
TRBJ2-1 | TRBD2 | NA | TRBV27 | CCSGGGTYNEQFF | TGTTGTAGCGGGGGAGGGACCTACAATGAGCAGTTCTTC
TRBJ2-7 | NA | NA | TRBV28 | CASSSMGGSYEQYF | TGTGCCAGCAGCTCGATGGGGGGCTCCTACGAGCAGTACTTC
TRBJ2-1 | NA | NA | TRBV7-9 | CASSPSTYNEQFF | TGTGCCAGCAGCCCAAGTACATACAATGAGCAGTTCTTC
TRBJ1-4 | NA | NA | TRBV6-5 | CASSYRPRGEKLFF | TGTGCCAGCAGTTACCGCCCAAGGGGTGAAAAACTGTTTTTT
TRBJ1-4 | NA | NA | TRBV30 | CAWGGGVGEKLFF | TGTGCCTGGGGCGGAGGGGTTGGAGAAAAACTGTTTTTT
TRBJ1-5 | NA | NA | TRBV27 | CASSLGAFNQPQHF | TGTGCCAGCAGTTTAGGGGCGTTTAATCAGCCCCAGCATTTT
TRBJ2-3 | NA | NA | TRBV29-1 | CSVSTEVYNTDTQYF | TGCAGCGTCTCGACGGAGGTCTACAACACAGATACGCAGTATTTT
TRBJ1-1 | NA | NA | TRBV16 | CASSHSGNTEAFF | TGTGCCAGCAGCCACTCAGGGAACACTGAAGCTTTCTTT
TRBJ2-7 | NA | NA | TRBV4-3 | CASSQGPLVTYEQYF | TGCGCCAGCAGCCAAGGGCCCTTGGTAACCTACGAGCAGTACTTC
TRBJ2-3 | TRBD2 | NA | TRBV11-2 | CASSYGLAGEDTQYF | TGTGCCAGCAGCTACGGACTAGCGGGAGAAGATACGCAGTATTTT
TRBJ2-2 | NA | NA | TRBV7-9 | CASSSYRVNTGELFF | TGTGCCAGCAGCAGTTACAGGGTGAACACCGGGGAGCTGTTTTTT
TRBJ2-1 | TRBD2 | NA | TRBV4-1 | CASSQDKLAGNYEQFF | TGCGCCAGCAGCCAAGATAAGCTAGCGGGAAACTATGAGCAGTTCTTC
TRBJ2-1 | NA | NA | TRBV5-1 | CASLGRTQIRRWVEQFF | TGCGCCAGCTTGGGAAGAACCCAAATACGGAGGTGGGTTGAGCAGTTCTTC
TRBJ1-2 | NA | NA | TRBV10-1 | CASSESGTSYGYTF | TGCGCCAGCAGTGAGTCCGGGACTTCCTATGGCTACACCTTC
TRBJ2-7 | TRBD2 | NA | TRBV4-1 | CASSQEPGTRYEYEQYF | TGCGCCAGCAGCCAAGAACCCGGGACTAGGTACGAGTACGAGCAGTACTTC
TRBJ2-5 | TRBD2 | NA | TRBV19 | CASSATGTTQETQYF | TGTGCCAGTAGTGCGACCGGGACTACCCAAGAGACCCAGTACTTC
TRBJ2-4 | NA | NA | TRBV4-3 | CASSQGHAKNIQYF | TGCGCCAGCAGCCAGGGACACGCCAAAAACATTCAGTACTTC
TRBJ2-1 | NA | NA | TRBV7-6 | CASSLSAGNEQFF | TGTGCCAGCAGCTTATCGGCGGGGAATGAGCAGTTCTTC
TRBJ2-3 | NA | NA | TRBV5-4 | CASNRGRADASTDTQYF | TGTGCCAGCAATAGGGGTCGGGCAGACGCCAGCACAGATACGCAGTATTTT
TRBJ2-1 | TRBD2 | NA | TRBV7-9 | CARGGVYNEQFF | TGTGCCAGGGGGGGGGTGTACAATGAGCAGTTCTTC
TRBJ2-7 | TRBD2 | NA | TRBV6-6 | CATSARLAEHEQYF | TGTGCCACCTCAGCCAGACTAGCTGAACACGAGCAGTACTTC
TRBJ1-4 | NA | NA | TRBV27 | CASSPDRYQNEKLFF | TGTGCCAGCAGTCCCGACAGATACCAGAATGAAAAACTGTTTTTT
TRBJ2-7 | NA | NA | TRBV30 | CGTTTSSSYEQYF | TGTGGAACGACAACTTCTTCGTCCTACGAGCAGTACTTC
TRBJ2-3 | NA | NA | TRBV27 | CASSRSPRGDTQYF | TGTGCCAGCAGTCGCAGTCCTCGAGGAGATACGCAGTATTTT
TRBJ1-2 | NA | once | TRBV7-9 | CASSASGEGTF | TGTGCCAGCAGCGCCTCAGGGGAGGGGACCTTC
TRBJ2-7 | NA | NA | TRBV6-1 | CASGDWAGRFYEQYF | TGTGCCAGCGGGGACTGGGCGGGTCGGTTTTACGAGCAGTACTTC